These T cell receptor beta chains were read from a single sample in a study of control samples from healthy donors and cancer patients. Method: immunoSEQ multiplex PCR; TCRdb's copy keeps in-frame clones and lacks some. Among about 130,000 clones listed, approximately 90% were seen once. Sequencing was done on a sample of blood. These receptors came from a young man in good health. The CDR3 runs from the conserved cysteine through the conserved F or W. D genes are given only for firm matches. Not every row has a clone size; where given, it reads once, few, many or a size class.

>TRBD2|TRBV10-3|once|TRBJ2-2
CAIRPGLGAGELFF
TGTGCCATCAGACCGGGACTAGGGGCCGGGGAGCTGTTTTTT
>.|TRBV28|.|TRBJ2-5
CASGLTEETQYF
TGTGCCAGCGGATTAACCGAAGAGACCCAGTACTTC
>TRBD1|TRBV7-2|few|TRBJ1-1
CASSSTGGKGNTEAFF
TGTGCCAGCAGCTCCACAGGGGGCAAGGGTAACACTGAAGCTTTCTTT
>.|TRBV27|.|TRBJ1-6
CASSSDSYNSPLHF
TGTGCCAGCAGTTCCGACTCCTATAATTCACCCCTCCACTTT
>TRBD1|TRBV5-1|.|TRBJ1-1
CASSITGGSDTEAFF
TGCGCCAGCAGCATCACAGGGGGCTCGGACACTGAAGCTTTCTTT
>.|TRBV30|.|TRBJ1-1
CAWSRMGSYIEAFF
TGTGCCTGGAGTAGGATGGGAAGCTATATTGAAGCTTTCTTT
>TRBD2|TRBV3-1/TRBV3-2|once|TRBJ2-7
CASSLGGLAGTLGYEQYF
TGTGCCAGCAGCCTCGGGGGACTAGCGGGAACCTTGGGGTACGAGCAGTACTTC
>.|TRBV14|.|TRBJ1-5
CASSWGTGPQHF
TGTGCCAGCAGTTGGGGAACGGGACCCCAGCATTTT
>TRBD2|TRBV6-1|.|TRBJ2-1
CASSAWRLAGDNEQFF
TGTGCCAGCAGTGCGTGGCGACTAGCGGGGGACAATGAGCAGTTCTTC
>.|TRBV6-5|.|TRBJ2-5
CASSYSIPEAKETQYF
TGTGCCAGCAGTTACTCTATCCCAGAGGCTAAGGAGACCCAGTACTTC
>TRBD1|TRBV2|.|TRBJ1-5
CASSSTGQQNQPQHF
TGTGCCAGCAGCTCCACGGGACAGCAAAATCAGCCCCAGCATTTT
>.|TRBV30|.|TRBJ2-3
CAWIRDGDTDTQYF
TGTGCCTGGATACGTGACGGAGACACAGATACGCAGTATTTT
>TRBD1|TRBV3-1/TRBV3-2|.|TRBJ1-3
CASSQGRGGNTIYF
TGTGCCAGCAGCCAAGGCAGGGGGGGGAACACCATATATTTT
>.|TRBV30|once|TRBJ1-4
CAWSDLTGTNEKLFF
TGTGCCTGGAGTGACCTTACAGGGACTAATGAAAAACTGTTTTTT
>TRBD1|TRBV29-1|.|TRBJ2-3
CSVLGQYTDTQYF
TGCAGCGTCCTGGGACAGTACACAGATACGCAGTATTTT
>TRBD2|TRBV19|.|TRBJ2-1
CASSIDRGEDEQFF
TGTGCCAGTAGTATAGATCGGGGGGAAGATGAGCAGTTCTTC
>.|TRBV15|.|TRBJ1-1
CATSRAQKTTEAFF
TGTGCCACCAGCAGAGCCCAGAAAACCACTGAAGCTTTCTTT
>TRBD2|TRBV3-1/TRBV3-2|.|TRBJ2-1
CASSDLTSGVHEQFF
TGTGCCAGCAGCGACCTGACTAGCGGGGTTCATGAGCAGTTCTTC
>.|TRBV29-1|.|TRBJ2-5
CSVMNPRETQYF
TGCAGCGTAATGAACCCTCGTGAGACCCAGTACTTC
>TRBD2|TRBV27|.|TRBJ2-7
CASRGLAGPYEQYF
TGTGCCAGCAGGGGACTAGCGGGTCCCTACGAGCAGTACTTC
>TRBD1|TRBV3-1/TRBV3-2|.|TRBJ2-2
CASSRKGQGVPGELFF
TGTGCCAGCAGCCGAAAGGGACAGGGGGTACCCGGGGAGCTGTTTTTT